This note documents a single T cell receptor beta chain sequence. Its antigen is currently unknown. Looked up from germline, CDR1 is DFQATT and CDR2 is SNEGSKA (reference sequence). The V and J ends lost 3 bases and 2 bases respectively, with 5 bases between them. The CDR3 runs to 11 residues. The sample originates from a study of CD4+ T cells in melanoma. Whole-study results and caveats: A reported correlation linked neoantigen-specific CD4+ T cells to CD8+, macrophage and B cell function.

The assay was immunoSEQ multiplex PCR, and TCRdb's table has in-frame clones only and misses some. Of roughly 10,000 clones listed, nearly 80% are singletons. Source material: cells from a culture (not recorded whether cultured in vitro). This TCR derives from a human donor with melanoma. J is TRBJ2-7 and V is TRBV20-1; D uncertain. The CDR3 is CSASSAYEQYF. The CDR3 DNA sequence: TGCAGTGCTAGTTCAGCCTACGAGCAGTACTTC.